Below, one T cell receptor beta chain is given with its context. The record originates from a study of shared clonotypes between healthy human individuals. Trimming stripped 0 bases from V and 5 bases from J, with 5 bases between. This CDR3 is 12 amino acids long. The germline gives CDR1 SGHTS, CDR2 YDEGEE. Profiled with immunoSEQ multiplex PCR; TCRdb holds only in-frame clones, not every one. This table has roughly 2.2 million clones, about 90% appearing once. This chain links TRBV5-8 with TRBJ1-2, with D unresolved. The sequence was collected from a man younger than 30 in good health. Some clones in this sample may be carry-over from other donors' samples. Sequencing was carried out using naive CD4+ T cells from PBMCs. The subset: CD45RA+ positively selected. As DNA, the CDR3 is TGTGCCAGCAGCTTGGACGGGTATGGCTACACCTTC. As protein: CASSLDGYGYTF.